This T cell receptor beta chain was identified in a study of neurological immune-mediated disorders. Overall study results and limits: Healthy controls had more TCR clonal expansion than multiple sclerosis, which showed the least, whereas HTLV-1-associated myelopathy showed the most. Private repertoires in all groups were suggested, as expanded clones shared no CDR3 amino acid sequences across subjects.

With regard to this clonotype: Its target is not known.

With 10-nucleotide random UMIs, 5'RACE was used to make the cDNA. TCRdb processed the 5' RACE reads anew with MiXCR; each CDR3 protein has one entry. Of some 65,000 distinct CDR3 sequences listed, around 5.2% are singletons. Sequenced: PBMCs. This receptor was obtained from a young woman with multiple sclerosis.

The CDR3 DNA follows: TGTGCCAGCAGCTTCGGAGGGAGGGCCAACTCCTATGGCTACACCTTC. Encoded protein: CASSFGGRANSYGYTF. The rearrangement uses TRBV7-9 and TRBJ1-2; D unclear. Germline V gene data show CDR1 as SEHNR and CDR2 as FQNEAQ (reference sequence). The CDR3 is 16 residues long. V lost 3 bases and J 4 bases, leaving 18 bases between the germline ends.